A single sample gave rise to the 31 T cell receptor beta chains below, sequenced in a study of beta chain features in type 1 diabetes. Study-level points and caveats: When Type 1 diabetes patients were examined, their TCRB CDR3s proved moderately but significantly shorter in all four CD4+ subsets.

No antigen has been assigned to these receptors. Reverse transcription of all isolated RNA meant that expressed TCRB transcripts were sequenced. Measured with immunoSEQ multiplex PCR; TCRdb has only the in-frame clones, and not every one. Among hundreds of thousands of clones listed, approximately 12% were seen once. Material for sequencing was naive CD4+ T cells from blood. The receptors derive from a woman aged 18-30 years with type 1 diabetes.

The chain uses TRBV4-1 and TRBJ2-6; 8 positions agree with TRBD1. Germline assignment: CDR1 MGHRA and CDR2 YSYEKL. Losses at the gene ends were 8 bases for V and 3 bases for J; bases not matched to a gene: 12. The CDR3 runs to 17 residues. This chain's CDR3 is CASAKGQASGGANVLTF. In nucleotides, the CDR3 is TGCGCCAGCGCCAAGGGACAGGCTTCTGGTGGGGCCAACGTCCTGACTTTC.

The rearrangement joins TRBV1 to TRBJ2-7; the table gives TRBD2 as D, unverified against the DNA. TRBV1 is noted as a pseudogene. The CDR3 length is 15 residues. The CDR3 DNA reads TGCACCAGCAGCCCGCCAGTGGAGGGGTACTACGAGCAGTACTTC. Translating gives CTSSPPVEGYYEQYF.

The chain couples TRBV4-2 to TRBJ1-4; 9 bases are shared with TRBD1. CDR1 is LGHNA, CDR2 YNFKEQ, per germline. With V trimmed by 7 bases and J by 5 bases, 8 bases remained unmatched. CDR3 length: 15 residues. The CDR3 nucleotides are TGTGCCAGCACGCCAGACGGGACAGGGAATGAAAAACTGTTTTTT. Translating it yields CASTPDGTGNEKLFF.

This clone was detected only a few times. This chain connects TRBV11-3 to TRBJ2-7; tentatively, D is TRBD2 (5 bases). The V gene's germline CDR1 is SGHNT and CDR2 YENEEA. The CDR3 loop spans 14 amino acids. V was shortened by 6 bases and J by 7 bases, with 19 bases between the two germline ends. The CDR3: CASSPRTGLEEQYF. The CDR3 DNA reads as TGTGCCAGCAGTCCGAGGACTGGCTTGGAGGAGCAGTACTTC.

This clone came up a few times. This chain joins TRBV4-3 and TRBJ2-5; 7 nucleotides align to TRBD1. The germline V gene encodes CDR1 LGHNA and CDR2 YSLEER. The CDR3 runs 17 residues. V gave up 0 bases and J gave up 0 bases; unmatched junction bases: 7. This CDR3 is CASSQEVGQPYQETQYF. The CDR3 nucleotides read TGCGCCAGCAGCCAAGAAGTGGGACAGCCGTACCAAGAGACCCAGTACTTC.

Only a few counts were recorded for this clone. The rearrangement uses TRBV18 and TRBJ2-5, with 8 positions matching TRBD1. After removal of 3 bases from V and 5 bases from J, the junction contained 8 bases not matched to a gene. Germline assignment: CDR1 KGHSH and CDR2 LQKENI. This CDR3 has 15 amino acids. CDR3 in DNA: TGTGCCAGCTCACCGGGGACAGGTTCAAGGGAGACCCAGTACTTC. It is translated as CASSPGTGSRETQYF.

This clone appeared a few times. The V gene is TRBV6-5, the J gene TRBJ1-4; D gene unclear. Between the trimmed V and J ends, which lost 2 bases and 2 bases, there was a span of 6 bases. This CDR3 comprises 14 residues. CDR1 MNHEY and CDR2 SVGAGI come from the germline V gene. DNA for the CDR3: TGTGCCAGCAGTTACCGAGCGACTAATGAAAAACTGTTTTTT. This translates into CASSYRATNEKLFF.

The chain employs TRBV11-3 and TRBJ1-1; unclear D gene. From germline, CDR1 is SGHNT and CDR2 YENEEA. The CDR3 is 11 amino acids. V lost 5 bases, J lost 8 bases, and 9 bases lay in between. CDR3 sequence: CASSHRGEAFF. The CDR3 DNA sequence: TGTGCCAGCAGCCACAGAGGGGAAGCTTTCTTT. Looking up the rest from reference TRBV11-3 and TRBJ1-1 gives the full variable domain: EAGVVQSPRYKIIEKKQPVAFWCNPISGHNTLYWYLQNLGQGPELLIRYENEEAVDDSQLPKDRFSAERLKGVDSTLKIQPAELGDSAVYLCASSHRGEAFFGQGTRLTVV.

This chain uses TRBV7-2 with TRBJ2-7, with D possibly matching TRBD2 (5 bases). V was pared by 1 base and J by 2 bases, with 12 bases between. There are 15 residues in the CDR3. CDR1 is SGHTA, CDR2 FQGNSA, per germline. CDR3 DNA sequence: TGTGCCAGCAGCTTAGGGGCGGGTGGTCCCTACGAGCAGTACTTC. Protein product: CASSLGAGGPYEQYF.

This clone was detected a few times. The V and J genes are TRBV25-1 and TRBJ2-3, with D unclear. V was trimmed by 7 bases and J by 1 base, leaving 9 bases between them. Per the germline V gene, CDR1 is MGHDK and CDR2 is SYGVNS. This CDR3 comprises 13 residues. The CDR3 coding sequence is TGTGCCAGCACCCTATTGGGCACAGATACGCAGTATTTT. This codes for CASTLLGTDTQYF.

The chain has TRBV5-1 and TRBJ2-1; no clear D gene. Trimming removed 4 bases from V and 5 bases from J, with 13 bases in between. The CDR3 has 14 amino acids. The germline V gene has CDR1 SGHRS and CDR2 YFSETQ. The CDR3 loop is CASSTRSANNEQFF. CDR3 in DNA: TGCGCCAGCAGCACGAGGTCGGCGAACAATGAGCAGTTCTTC.

This clone was counted between two and nine times. V is TRBV9 and J is TRBJ2-1; 9 bases map to TRBD2. CDR1 and CDR2 from the germline V gene are SGDLS and YYNGEE. V lost 0 bases, J lost 7 bases, and 5 bases stayed unmatched. The CDR3 spans 15 residues. The CDR3 nucleotides are TGTGCCAGCAGCGTAGCGTGGCTAGCGGGGAATGAGCAGTTCTTC. It translates to CASSVAWLAGNEQFF. Variable domain in full (rest from reference TRBV9 and TRBJ2-1): DSGVTQTPKHLITATGQRVTLRCSPRSGDLSVYWYQQSLDQGLQFLIQYYNGEERAKGNILERFSAQQFPDLHSELNLSSLELGDSALYFCASSVAWLAGNEQFFGPGTRLTVL.

This chain connects TRBV6-5 to TRBJ2-3; D not certain. V dropped 5 bases and J dropped 0 bases, with 9 bases sitting between them. This CDR3 spans 14 amino acids. Germline-derived CDR1 and CDR2 are MNHEY and SVGAGI. The CDR3 sequence is CASSRDWSTDTQYF. The CDR3 DNA follows: TGTGCCAGCAGTAGAGATTGGAGCACAGATACGCAGTATTTT.

This sequence joins TRBV14 and TRBJ2-4; TRBD1 matches 8 bases. J was trimmed by 9 bases and V by 4 bases; bases with no gene match: 8. The germline V gene encodes CDR1 SGHDN and CDR2 FVKESK. The CDR3 extends over 14 amino acids. CDR3 sequence reads: CASSLRTGLGIQYF. CDR3 bases: TGTGCCAGCAGCCTCCGGACAGGGTTGGGCATTCAGTACTTC.

This clone was seen a handful of times. V and J are TRBV5-4 and TRBJ2-2; 8 bases match TRBD1. CDR3 length: 18 residues. The J segment lost 7 bases and the V segment lost 4 bases, leaving 18 bases of the junction unmatched. The germline CDR1 and CDR2 sequences are SGHNT and YYREEE (reference sequence). The CDR3 DNA reads TGTGCCAGCAGCAATTGGTTTAGGACAGGGATTAGGAGCGGGGAGCTGTTTTTT. Translating it yields CASSNWFRTGIRSGELFF. The full variable domain, in which reference TRBV5-4 and TRBJ2-2 provide the parts outside the CDR3, is ETGVTQSPTHLIKTRGQQVTLRCSSQSGHNTVSWYQQALGQGPQFIFQYYREEENGRGNFPPRFSGLQFPNYSSELNVNALELDDSALYLCASSNWFRTGIRSGELFFGEGSRLTVL.

The chain combines TRBV25-1 with TRBJ2-7; TRBD1 might be the D (5 bases). Germline V gene data show CDR1 as MGHDK and CDR2 as SYGVNS. V was shortened by 2 bases and J by 4 bases, with 12 bases between the two germline ends. This CDR3 is 14 amino acids long. The CDR3 loop is CASSEQGSGYEQYF. For the CDR3, the DNA is TGTGCCAGCAGTGAACAGGGAAGTGGGTACGAGCAGTACTTC.

The V call is TRBV29-1, the J call TRBJ1-2; TRBD1 might be the D (6 bases). Deletions cut 7 bases from V and 3 bases from J, with 9 bases between. Germline V gene data show CDR1 as SQVTM and CDR2 as ANQGSEA. This CDR3 spans 11 amino acids. The CDR3 spells CSAGQYYGYTF. The CDR3 DNA follows: TGCAGCGCTGGACAGTACTATGGCTACACCTTC.

This clone showed up just a few times. The chain is built from TRBV11-2 and TRBJ2-7, with TRBD2 identical over 12 bases. Per the germline V gene, CDR1 is SGHAT and CDR2 is FQNNGV. This CDR3 has 14 residues. The trim removed 3 bases at V and 5 bases at J, leaving 2 bases unmatched. CDR3 sequence (DNA): TGTGCCAGCAGCTTTGGACTAGCGGGGAACGAGCAGTACTTC. The encoded protein is CASSFGLAGNEQYF.

This clone was found a few times. The chain joins TRBV7-9 to TRBJ2-7; TRBD1 matches 8 bases. From germline, CDR1 is SEHNR and CDR2 FQNEAQ (reference sequence). The ends lost 1 base at V and 5 bases at J; junction bases unmatched: 7. The CDR3 spans 15 residues. The CDR3 here is CASSLGTGLFNEQYF. The CDR3 DNA follows: TGTGCCAGCAGCTTAGGGACAGGGTTGTTCAACGAGCAGTACTTC. Full variable domain (missing parts from reference TRBV7-9 and TRBJ2-7): DTGVSQNPRHKITKRGQNVTFRCDPISEHNRLYWYRQTLGQGPEFLTYFQNEAQLEKSRLLSDRFSAERPKGSFSTLEIQRTEQGDSAMYLCASSLGTGLFNEQYFGPGTRLTVT.

The chain couples TRBV5-1 to TRBJ1-1, with D tentatively TRBD1 (6 bases). Trimming removed 4 bases from V and 11 bases from J, with 21 bases in between. CDR3 length: 14 amino acids. The germline V gene has CDR1 SGHRS and CDR2 YFSETQ. The CDR3 sequence: CASSPNREYRDAFF. CDR3 in DNA: TGCGCCAGCAGCCCGAACAGAGAATACAGGGACGCTTTCTTT.

The chain couples TRBV5-1 to TRBJ2-1; 10 positions match TRBD1. V was clipped by 0 bases and J by 8 bases; unmatched bases: 8. This CDR3 comprises 16 residues. Germline CDR1 SGHRS, CDR2 YFSETQ. The CDR3 reads CASSLGGTGDVYEQFF. The CDR3 DNA follows: TGCGCCAGCAGCTTGGGGGGGACAGGGGACGTCTATGAGCAGTTCTTC. The full variable domain, in which reference TRBV5-1 and TRBJ2-1 provide the parts outside the CDR3, is KAGVTQTPRYLIKTRGQQVTLSCSPISGHRSVSWYQQTPGQGLQFLFEYFSETQRNKGNFPGRFSGRQFSNSRSEMNVSTLELGDSALYLCASSLGGTGDVYEQFFGPGTRLTVL.

There are a few counts of this clone. In nucleotides, the CDR3 is TGTGCCAGCAGCCCCGGCCCGGGGACACACAGGGAGACCCAGTACTTC. Translating gives CASSPGPGTHRETQYF. This chain joins TRBV14 and TRBJ2-5; the D gene is possibly TRBD1 (6 bases). The V gene lost 4 bases and the J gene lost 5 bases, with 20 bases spanning the gap. Germline V gives CDR1 SGHDN, CDR2 FVKESK. This CDR3 region has 16 residues.

The chain links TRBV6-5 to TRBJ2-7; D may be TRBD2 (6 bases). Germline V gene lookup returns CDR1 MNHEY and CDR2 SVGAGI. Between the trimmed V and J ends, which lost 4 bases and 6 bases, there was a span of 13 bases. This CDR3 has 13 residues. The CDR3 spells CASSWTGGGEQYF. Written as DNA, the CDR3 is TGTGCCAGCAGTTGGACCGGGGGTGGCGAGCAGTACTTC.

The chain couples TRBV4-2 to TRBJ2-5; 11 bases are a match to TRBD2. Germline CDR1 LGHNA, CDR2 YNFKEQ. V lost 0 bases, J lost 1 base, and 7 bases stayed unmatched. The CDR3 runs 18 residues. The CDR3, as DNA: TGTGCCAGCAGCCAAGATTTAGCGGGAGGGGGGCCCCAAGAGACCCAGTACTTC. Amino acid sequence: CASSQDLAGGGPQETQYF.

The chain couples TRBV7-2 to TRBJ1-2; no clear D gene. The germline V gene has CDR1 SGHTA and CDR2 FQGNSA. V was trimmed by 1 base and J by 5 bases, leaving 17 bases between them. The CDR3 extends over 16 amino acids. The CDR3 region is CASSLVVLELGYGYTF. CDR3 sequence (DNA): TGTGCCAGCAGCTTAGTAGTCTTAGAACTAGGGTATGGCTACACCTTC.

This clone was seen more than once but under ten times. The chain uses TRBV30 and TRBJ2-7; 12 positions match TRBD2. After removal of 5 bases from V and 6 bases from J, the junction contained 11 bases not matched to a gene. The V gene's germline CDR1 is GTSNPN and CDR2 SVGIG (reference sequence). The CDR3 covers 15 residues. The CDR3 sequence is CAWVPSGRVILEQYF. The CDR3 DNA follows: TGTGCCTGGGTACCTAGCGGGAGGGTCATTCTCGAGCAGTACTTC.

The chain is built from TRBV5-6 and TRBJ2-4; 10 bases are shared with TRBD2. The V and J ends lost 2 bases and 9 bases, in that order; junction bases with no gene match: 8. The CDR3 spans 15 residues. The germline gives CDR1 SGHDT, CDR2 YYEEEE. For the CDR3, the DNA is TGTGCCAGCAGCTTCCCTAGCGGGGGCCTGGGCATTCAGTACTTC. The encoded protein is CASSFPSGGLGIQYF.

This clone has more than one count but fewer than ten. The rearrangement links TRBV18 to TRBJ2-3; D not certain. The CDR3 loop spans 14 amino acids. V lost 0 bases and J 3 bases, leaving 7 bases between the germline ends. Germline V gene lookup returns CDR1 KGHSH and CDR2 LQKENI. The CDR3 sequence: CASSPPRATDTQYF. Here the CDR3 DNA reads TGTGCCAGCTCACCACCGCGCGCGACAGATACGCAGTATTTT.

There are a few counts of this clone. The V call is TRBV10-3, the J call TRBJ2-7; maybe TRBD2 (6 bases). This CDR3 spans 15 amino acids. Germline CDR1 is ENHRY and CDR2 is SYGVKD. Trimming stripped 6 bases from V and 2 bases from J, with 17 bases between. The CDR3 sequence is CAIRIGGAATYEQYF. The CDR3 DNA follows: TGTGCCATCAGGATCGGCGGGGCGGCAACCTACGAGCAGTACTTC.

The V call is TRBV18, the J call TRBJ1-5, with a weak D call TRBD1 (5 bases). The CDR3 sequence is 12 residues long. Looked up from germline, CDR1 is KGHSH and CDR2 is LQKENI. Trimming cost V 4 bases and J 6 bases, with 7 bases left between them. The CDR3 DNA reads as TGTGCCAGCTCACATGACAGTCAGCCCCAGCATTTT. This translates into CASSHDSQPQHF.

V is TRBV9 and J is TRBJ2-3, with D possibly being TRBD2 (5 bases). The V gene lost 0 bases and the J gene lost 5 bases, with 10 bases spanning the gap. CDR1 and CDR2 (germline): SGDLS, YYNGEE. CDR3 length: 14 amino acids. CDR3 amino acids: CASSVGPTRDTQYF. The CDR3, as DNA: TGTGCCAGCAGCGTAGGTCCCACTAGAGATACGCAGTATTTT.